These 3 T cell receptor beta chains were all obtained from the same sample, sequenced in a study of blood T cell repertoires in COVID-19. This table comes from immunoSEQ multiplex PCR, and its TCRdb copy is limited to in-frame clones, with some not included. The data hold roughly 500,000 clones, with 85% to 90% observed a single time. The sequenced sample was PBMCs or T cells enriched from blood (not recorded which). These receptors originate from a woman in her 40s who had recovered from COVID-19.

The V and J genes are TRBV7-2 and TRBJ2-4; D might be TRBD2 (6 bases). Germline assignment: CDR1 SGHTA and CDR2 FQGNSA. The CDR3 covers 14 residues. Between the trimmed V and J ends, which lost 5 bases and 5 bases, there was a span of 13 bases. The CDR3 sequence is CASSLGLRENIQYF. CDR3 DNA: TGTGCCAGCAGCCTGGGACTGCGCGAAAACATTCAGTACTTC.

The rearrangement joins TRBV10-3 to TRBJ2-3; D perhaps matches TRBD2 (5 bases). The V and J ends lost 5 bases and 2 bases respectively, with 11 bases between them. The germline CDR1 and CDR2 sequences are ENHRY and SYGVKD. The CDR3 length is 14 residues. CDR3 region: CAISFSGDTDTQYF. The DNA for the CDR3 is TGTGCCATCAGTTTTTCCGGGGACACAGATACGCAGTATTTT.

This sequence joins TRBV7-8 and TRBJ2-7; tentatively, D is TRBD1 (5 bases). V was pared by 3 bases and J by 5 bases, with 14 bases between. The CDR3 length is 14 residues. Germline lookup yields CDR1 SGHVS and CDR2 FQNEAQ. This chain's CDR3 is CASSLTPRVDEQYF. The CDR3 DNA reads as TGTGCCAGCAGCTTGACCCCCAGGGTAGACGAGCAGTACTTC.